The subject of this entry is one T cell receptor (beta chain). Enrolled during active infection, Seattle patients were then followed longitudinally. The sample originates from a study of blood T cell repertoires in COVID-19. The CDR3 totals 12 residues. V dropped 7 bases and J dropped 8 bases, with 11 bases sitting between them. Germline assignment: CDR1 MNHNY and CDR2 SVGAGI (reference sequence). Clones were sequenced by immunoSEQ multiplex PCR, and TCRdb holds only the in-frame ones, with some missing. The sample consists of some 520,000 clones, approximately 89% of them appearing once. This TCR derives from a man between 18 and 29 years old with COVID-19, enrolled during active disease. Input material: peripheral blood. The V and J genes are TRBV6-6 and TRBJ1-4, with no clear D. Here the CDR3 DNA reads TGTGCCAGCACGTGGGGAGGCGAAAAACTGTTTTTT. Protein: CASTWGGEKLFF.